A single sample gave rise to the 23 T cell receptor beta chains below, sequenced in a study of blood T cell repertoires in COVID-19. This table comes from immunoSEQ multiplex PCR, and its TCRdb copy is limited to in-frame clones, with some not included. The table records around 360,000 clones, more than 70% of them present only once. Sequencing was carried out using PBMCs or T cells enriched from blood (not recorded which). Receptors were obtained from a middle-aged man in a cohort exposed to, infected with or recovered from COVID-19 (not recorded which).

V and J are TRBV7-2 and TRBJ2-7; D perhaps matches TRBD2 (6 bases). V lost 5 bases and J lost 3, with 14 bases in between. CDR3 size: 14 residues. Germline CDR1 SGHTA, CDR2 FQGNSA. The DNA for the CDR3 is TGTGCCAGCAGCGCCCTTGGGGGGAGCTACGAGCAGTACTTC. Amino acids: CASSALGGSYEQYF.

This clone was picked up a small number of times. CDR3 sequence: CASSPGQGTQPQHF. In DNA, the CDR3 is TGCGCCAGCAGCCCGGGACAGGGTACCCAGCCCCAGCATTTT. This chain connects TRBV5-1 to TRBJ1-5, with 9 bases that match TRBD1. The germline V gene encodes CDR1 SGHRS and CDR2 YFSETQ. Trimming removed 4 bases from V and 7 bases from J; junction bases left unmatched: 6. This CDR3 region has 14 residues.

V is TRBV7-9 and J is TRBJ1-1; D is ambiguous. Germline V gene lookup returns CDR1 SEHNR and CDR2 FQNEAQ (reference sequence). CDR3 length equals 12 residues. The ends were cut back, 0 bases at V and 6 bases at J, with 5 bases in the middle. The CDR3 protein is CASSLAQAEAFF. CDR3 coding DNA: TGTGCCAGCAGCTTAGCGCAGGCTGAAGCTTTCTTT.

The rearrangement joins TRBV18 to TRBJ2-1; D is perhaps TRBD1 (6 bases). V lost 2 bases to trimming and J lost 8 bases, with 16 bases between them. Germline lookup yields CDR1 KGHSH and CDR2 LQKENI. This CDR3 contains 15 residues. As DNA, the CDR3 is TGTGCCAGCTCACCATTGGGGGCTGGTTTGGATGAGCAGTTCTTC. Residues: CASSPLGAGLDEQFF.

The rearrangement uses TRBV28 and TRBJ1-1; D perhaps matches TRBD1 (6 bases). Trimming took 4 bases from V and 4 from J, leaving 13 bases between them. Germline V gene data show CDR1 as MDHEN and CDR2 as SYDVKM. The CDR3 contains 14 residues. CDR3 region: CASSSSQGSTEAFF. The CDR3 DNA reads TGTGCCAGCAGTTCATCACAGGGCTCCACTGAAGCTTTCTTT. The whole variable domain, filled in from reference TRBV28 and TRBJ1-1, reads DVKVTQSSRYLVKRTGEKVFLECVQDMDHENMFWYRQDPGLGLRLIYFSYDVKMKEKGDIPEGYSVSREKKERFSLILESASTNQTSMYLCASSSSQGSTEAFFGQGTRLTVV.

This chain links TRBV7-9 with TRBJ2-3; a possible D gene is TRBD1 (6 bases). Trimming cost V 3 bases and J 3 bases, with 16 bases left between them. This CDR3 comprises 16 residues. Germline CDR1 SEHNR, CDR2 FQNEAQ (reference sequence). The CDR3 loop is CASSFPNRVGTDTQYF. The CDR3 coding sequence is TGTGCCAGCAGCTTCCCTAACAGGGTTGGGACAGATACGCAGTATTTT.

This clone was found once. This rearrangement joins TRBV19 to TRBJ2-3; 9 nucleotides line up with TRBD1. The CDR3 covers 16 residues. Germline V gives CDR1 LNHDA, CDR2 SQIVND (reference sequence). V dropped 4 bases and J dropped 2; count of bases not matched to a gene: 7. DNA of the CDR3: TGTGCCAGTAGTAGCCGGGACAGGGAGGCCACAGATACGCAGTATTTT. It is translated as CASSSRDREATDTQYF.

V usage is TRBV30 and J usage is TRBJ2-7, with TRBD2 matching over 7 bases. The CDR3 sequence is 12 residues long. Germline-derived CDR1 and CDR2 are GTSNPN and SVGIG (reference sequence). After removal of 3 bases from V and 3 bases from J, the junction contained 2 bases not matched to a gene. CDR3 sequence: CAWSQRDYEQYF. In nucleotides, the CDR3 is TGTGCCTGGAGCCAGCGGGACTACGAGCAGTACTTC.

The count of this clone is one. The chain couples TRBV28 to TRBJ1-2; TRBD1 aligns across 7 bases. The CDR3 totals 14 residues. Germline CDR1 MDHEN, CDR2 SYDVKM. With 6 bases clipped from V and 4 bases from J, the junction kept 8 bases outside the gene matches. The CDR3 DNA is TGTGCCAGCAGGTCGACAGGGAGCGGCTATGGCTACACCTTC. Its translation: CASRSTGSGYGYTF.

This clone was counted a few times. The rearrangement links TRBV2 to TRBJ2-7, with D possibly matching TRBD2 (6 bases). CDR3 length: 15 residues. The germline gives CDR1 SNHLY, CDR2 FYNNEI. V was cut by 7 bases and J by 2 bases, with 18 bases left in between. This CDR3 reads CASIREGLSPYEQYF. The DNA for the CDR3 is TGTGCCAGCATCAGAGAGGGACTCTCCCCCTACGAGCAGTACTTC.

The gene calls are TRBV28 and TRBJ1-3; D gene ambiguous. The CDR3 has 14 amino acids. With 3 bases removed from V and 2 bases from J, the gap between germline ends came to 8 bases. In germline, CDR1 is MDHEN, CDR2 SYDVKM. CDR3 protein: CASSFGIAGNTIYF. DNA for the CDR3: TGTGCCAGCAGTTTCGGGATCGCTGGAAACACCATATATTTT.

This clone was observed a single time. This chain connects TRBV6-5 to TRBJ1-1; weak D call: TRBD1 (5 bases). Trimming took off 0 bases at V and 0 bases at J, with 8 bases between the two ends. CDR3 length: 15 residues. Germline V gene lookup returns CDR1 MNHEY and CDR2 SVGAGI. The CDR3 sequence is CASSYSPGMNTEAFF. The CDR3 nucleotides read TGTGCCAGCAGTTACTCCCCAGGGATGAACACTGAAGCTTTCTTT.

The chain links TRBV10-2 to TRBJ2-7; D remains unclear. This CDR3 has 13 amino acids. The germline V gene encodes CDR1 WSHSY and CDR2 SAAADI. With 2 bases removed from V and 2 bases from J, the gap between germline ends came to 7 bases. This chain's CDR3 is CASSEGRTYEQYF. The CDR3 nucleotides are TGCGCCAGCAGTGAGGGCCGAACCTACGAGCAGTACTTC.

The J gene is TRBJ1-2, the V gene TRBV7-9; D remains unclear. Per germline, CDR1 SEHNR and CDR2 FQNEAQ (reference sequence). V was clipped by 7 bases and J by 6 bases, with 15 bases between them. This CDR3 is 13 amino acids long. CDR3: CASTFREGDGYTF. The CDR3 DNA sequence: TGTGCCAGCACCTTTCGGGAGGGCGATGGCTACACCTTC.

The V and J genes are TRBV5-5 and TRBJ2-4; a possible D gene is TRBD2 (5 bases). Germline V CDR1 and CDR2: SGHKS, YYEKEE (reference sequence). V lost 2 bases, J lost 7 bases, and 7 bases lay in between. The CDR3 totals 12 residues. DNA for the CDR3: TGTGCCAGCAGCTTCGGGGATAACATTCAGTACTTC. Amino acids: CASSFGDNIQYF.

The rearrangement links TRBV30 to TRBJ2-7; 10 bases are shared with TRBD2. The ends lost 8 bases at V and 3 bases at J; junction bases unmatched: 16. Germline V gives CDR1 GTSNPN, CDR2 SVGIG (reference sequence). The CDR3 is 16 residues long. The CDR3 loop is CAGQGKREGRNYEQYF. For the CDR3, the DNA is TGTGCCGGGCAAGGGAAGCGGGAGGGCCGGAACTACGAGCAGTACTTC. Supplemented by reference TRBV30 and TRBJ2-7, the full variable domain reads SQTIHQWPATLVQPVGSPLSLECTVEGTSNPNLYWYRQAAGRGLQLLFYSVGIGQISSEVPQNLSASRPQDRQFILSSKKLLLSDSGFYLCAGQGKREGRNYEQYFGPGTRLTVT.

The rearrangement uses TRBV27 and TRBJ2-1, with TRBD2 identical over 8 bases. Germline trimming cut 5 bases from V and 4 bases from J; bases unmatched to any gene: 4. The CDR3 consists of 14 residues. Germline CDR1 and CDR2: MNHEY and SMNVEV (reference sequence). The chain's CDR3 is CASSRSGRYNEQFF. CDR3 sequence (DNA): TGTGCCAGCAGTAGGAGCGGGAGATACAATGAGCAGTTCTTC.

This clone came up many times. The genes are TRBV6-5 and TRBJ1-5; 7 nucleotides agree with TRBD1. V lost 7 bases and J lost 2; bases outside the gene matches: 5. The CDR3 loop spans 14 amino acids. The germline V gene encodes CDR1 MNHEY and CDR2 SVGAGI. The DNA of the CDR3 is TGTGCCAGCACCGAAAGGGGGCGCAATCAGCCCCAGCATTTT. Its protein product is CASTERGRNQPQHF.

The rearrangement joins TRBV5-1 to TRBJ2-7; D is undetermined. V dropped 0 bases and J dropped 7 bases, with 11 bases sitting between them. Germline V gives CDR1 SGHRS, CDR2 YFSETQ. The CDR3 is 13 residues long. CDR3: CASSLGVSREQYF. CDR3 nucleotides: TGCGCCAGCAGCTTGGGTGTATCGCGGGAGCAGTACTTC.

The chain carries TRBV4-1 and TRBJ2-5; D might be TRBD1 (5 bases). The CDR3 extends over 13 amino acids. CDR1 and CDR2 from the germline V gene are MGHRA and YSYEKL. Deletions cut 4 bases from V and 2 bases from J, with 8 bases between. CDR3 loop: CASSLTEQETQYF. CDR3 DNA: TGCGCCAGCAGCCTGACAGAGCAAGAGACCCAGTACTTC.

The rearrangement uses TRBV7-3 and TRBJ2-7, with D possibly being TRBD2 (5 bases). Germline lookup yields CDR1 SGHTA and CDR2 FQGTGA. With 5 bases removed from V and 4 bases from J, the gap between germline ends came to 12 bases. The CDR3 runs 13 residues. The CDR3 reads CASSPPGSYEQYF. The CDR3 DNA reads as TGTGCCAGCAGCCCGCCGGGATCGTACGAGCAGTACTTC.

The chain is built from TRBV19 and TRBJ2-1; TRBD2 matches 13 bases. There are 17 residues in the CDR3. Germline CDR1 LNHDA, CDR2 SQIVND (reference sequence). Trimming cost V 3 bases and J 12 bases; bases outside gene matches: 14. DNA of the CDR3: TGTGCCAGTAGTATCCAACTAGCGGGAGGGCCTGGGAGCGGGCAGTTCTTC. Protein product: CASSIQLAGGPGSGQFF.

The rearrangement links TRBV9 to TRBJ1-2, with 7 bases identical to TRBD1. V lost 0 bases to trimming and J lost 8 bases; unmatched junction nucleotides: 19. Germline lookup yields CDR1 SGDLS and CDR2 YYNGEE. The CDR3 sequence is 18 residues long. CDR3 amino acids: CASSVALNQGGGMRGYTF. DNA of the CDR3: TGTGCCAGCAGCGTAGCTTTAAATCAAGGAGGGGGCATGCGGGGCTACACCTTC.